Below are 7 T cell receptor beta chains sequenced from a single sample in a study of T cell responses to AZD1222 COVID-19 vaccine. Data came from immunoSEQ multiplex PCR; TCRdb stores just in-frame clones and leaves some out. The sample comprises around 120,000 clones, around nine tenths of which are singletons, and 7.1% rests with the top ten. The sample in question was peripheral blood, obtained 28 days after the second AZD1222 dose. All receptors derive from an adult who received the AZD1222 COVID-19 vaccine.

The CDR3 nucleotides read TGTGCCAGCAGCTTAAGGTCCTACGAGCAGTACTTC. As protein: CASSLRSYEQYF. The gene calls are TRBV7-9 and TRBJ2-7, with D hard to call. Germline V lookup: CDR1 SEHNR, CDR2 FQNEAQ (reference sequence). The CDR3 extends over 12 amino acids. Trimming took 2 bases from V and 1 from J, leaving 3 bases between them.

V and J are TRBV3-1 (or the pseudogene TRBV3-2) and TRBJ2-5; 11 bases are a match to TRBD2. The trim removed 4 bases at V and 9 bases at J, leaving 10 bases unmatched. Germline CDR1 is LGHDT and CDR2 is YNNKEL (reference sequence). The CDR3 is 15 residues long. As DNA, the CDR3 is TGTGCCAGCAGCCTCCTTAGCGGGGGGGCGACGGCCCAGTACTTC. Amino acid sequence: CASSLLSGGATAQYF.

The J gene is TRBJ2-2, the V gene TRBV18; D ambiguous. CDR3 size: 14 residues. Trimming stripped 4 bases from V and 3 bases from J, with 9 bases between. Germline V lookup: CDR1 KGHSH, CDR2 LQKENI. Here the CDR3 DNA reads TGTGCCAGCTCACGACGGCAAGACACCGGGGAGCTGTTTTTT. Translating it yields CASSRRQDTGELFF.

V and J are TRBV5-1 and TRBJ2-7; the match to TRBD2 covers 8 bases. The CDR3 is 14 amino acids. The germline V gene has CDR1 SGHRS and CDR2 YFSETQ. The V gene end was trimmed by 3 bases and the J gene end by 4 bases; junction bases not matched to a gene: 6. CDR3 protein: CASSSTGGLYEQYF. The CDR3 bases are TGCGCCAGCAGCTCCACGGGAGGGCTATACGAGCAGTACTTC. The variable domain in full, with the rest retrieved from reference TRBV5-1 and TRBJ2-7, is KAGVTQTPRYLIKTRGQQVTLSCSPISGHRSVSWYQQTPGQGLQFLFEYFSETQRNKGNFPGRFSGRQFSNSRSEMNVSTLELGDSALYLCASSSTGGLYEQYFGPGTRLTVT.

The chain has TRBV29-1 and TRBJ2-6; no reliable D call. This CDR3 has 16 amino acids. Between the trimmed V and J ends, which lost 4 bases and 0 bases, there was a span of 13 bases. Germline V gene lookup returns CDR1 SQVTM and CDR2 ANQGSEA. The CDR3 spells CSVVSWPDSGANVLTF. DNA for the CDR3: TGCAGCGTTGTATCCTGGCCCGACTCTGGGGCCAACGTCCTGACTTTC.

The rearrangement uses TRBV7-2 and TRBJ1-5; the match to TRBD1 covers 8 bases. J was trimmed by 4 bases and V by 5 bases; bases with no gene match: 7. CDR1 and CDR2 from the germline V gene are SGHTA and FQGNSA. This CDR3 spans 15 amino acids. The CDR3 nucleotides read TGTGCCAGCAGCCCCGTGACAGGGGCAAATCAGCCCCAGCATTTT. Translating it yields CASSPVTGANQPQHF. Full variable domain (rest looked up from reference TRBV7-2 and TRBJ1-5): GAGVSQSPSNKVTEKGKDVELRCDPISGHTALYWYRQSLGQGLEFLIYFQGNSAPDKSGLPSDRFSAERTGGSVSTLTIQRTQQEDSAVYLCASSPVTGANQPQHFGDGTRLSIL.

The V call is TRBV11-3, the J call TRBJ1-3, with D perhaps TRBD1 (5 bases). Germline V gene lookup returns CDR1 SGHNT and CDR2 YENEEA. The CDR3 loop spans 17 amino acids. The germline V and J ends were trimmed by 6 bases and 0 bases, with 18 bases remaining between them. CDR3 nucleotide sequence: TGTGCCAGCAGGCGTTCTAACGGGGGGGGCTCTGGAAACACCATATATTTT. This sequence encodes CASRRSNGGGSGNTIYF.